The 2 T cell receptor beta chains listed next were all sequenced from one sample in a study of tumor-infiltrating lymphocytes in primary liver carcinoma. Germline DNA was also extracted, while the blood RNA originated from unsorted whole blood. A constant-region primer served to make TCR beta cDNA from roughly 460 ng total RNA. ARM-PCR, slightly modified, supplied the TCR beta libraries through three nested multiplex PCR rounds. Use of TRBV1-TRBV30 forward primers with a C-beta reverse primer characterized the first two PCR rounds, which lasted about 9 cycles each. TCRdb re-called the multiplex PCR reads through MiXCR, storing one row per CDR3 protein. This sample has 330,000 or so distinct CDR3 sequences; less than 65% occur once, and the top ten carry about 6%. Specimen: peripheral blood. These receptors all stem from a man aged 40-55 years with primary liver carcinoma and hepatitis B virus infection.

A word on this clonotype: Just one base apart from a much larger clone, this may be a read error. The chain joins TRBV29-1 to TRBJ1-1; D might be TRBD1 (5 bases). The CDR3 contains 13 residues. CDR1 SQVTM and CDR2 ANQGSEA come from the germline V gene. Trimming shortened V by 6 bases and J by 6 bases, and 17 bases separated the two germline ends. CDR3 DNA: TGCAGCGTGGCGGCAGGGCCGGGATCTGAAGCTTTCTTT. Protein product: CSVAAGPGSEAFF. The complete variable domain, with remaining parts taken from reference TRBV29-1 and TRBJ1-1, reads SAVISQKPSRDICQRGTSLTIQCQVDSQVTMMFWYRQQPGQSLTLIATANQGSEATYESGFVIDKFPISRPNLTFSTLTVSNMSPEDSSIYLCSVAAGPGSEAFFGQGTRLTVV.

The chain is built from TRBV6-2 or TRBV6-3 and TRBJ2-1; TRBD2 matches 9 bases. Germline loops: CDR1 MNHEY, CDR2 SVGEGT. J gave up 6 bases and V 7 bases, and 13 bases lay outside the gene matches. The CDR3 sequence is 16 residues long. The CDR3 sequence: CASIPSRSGSGNEQFF. The CDR3 DNA reads TGTGCCAGCATCCCCAGTCGTAGCGGGAGCGGCAATGAGCAGTTCTTC.